Below are 8 T cell receptor beta chains sequenced from a single sample in a study of post-analysis software for immune sequencing data. Researchers reported that TCR beta cDNA libraries carried unique molecular identifiers. Using its own MiXCR run on the PCR reads, TCRdb lists one record per CDR3 protein. The table lists 600,000 to 700,000 distinct CDR3 sequences, approximately 60% of them singletons. These receptors are not linked to any known antigen. Study results and caveats: Comparison of patients with controls showed roughly five TRBV segments more frequent in patients, TRBV5-6, TRBV5-1 and TRBV20-1 among them.

Specimen: blood. Receptors originate from a girl aged 2-10 years with multiple sclerosis.

V gene TRBV2 combines with J gene TRBJ1-2, with unresolved D. CDR3 length: 13 residues. CDR1 and CDR2 from the germline V gene are SNHLY and FYNNEI. V was shortened by 6 bases and J by 4 bases, with 12 bases between the two germline ends. In DNA form, the CDR3 reads TGTGCCAGCAGCCCCGACGGTTCCTATGGCTACACCTTC. Protein: CASSPDGSYGYTF.

This clonotype was found a few times. This chain connects TRBV7-9 to TRBJ2-1; 8 nucleotides agree with TRBD2. There are 13 residues in the CDR3. V lost 8 bases to trimming and J lost 6 bases; unmatched junction nucleotides: 6. CDR1 and CDR2 (germline): SEHNR, FQNEAQ (reference sequence). CDR3 in DNA: TGTGCCAGCGACGCCGGGACTAGCAATGAGCAGTTCTTC. Translated: CASDAGTSNEQFF.

This chain links TRBV18 with TRBJ2-7; TRBD1 matches at 8 bases. Germline V gene sequence: CDR1 KGHSH, CDR2 LQKENI. The junction had 8 bases not matched to a gene; V was cut back by 4 bases and J by 3 bases. This CDR3 region has 15 residues. The CDR3 is CASSLMDRAVYEQYF. The CDR3 DNA sequence: TGTGCCAGCTCACTTATGGACAGGGCCGTCTACGAGCAGTACTTC.

The chain is built from TRBV20-1 and TRBJ1-4; D not certain. CDR1 and CDR2 from the germline V gene are DFQATT and SNEGSKA (reference sequence). The V end lost 0 bases, the J end lost 13 bases, and 21 bases lay between the germline ends. This CDR3 region has 15 residues. CDR3 protein: CSARETGRLKTGLFF. The DNA for the CDR3 is TGCAGTGCTAGAGAGACCGGGAGACTGAAAACGGGACTGTTTTTT.

The gene calls are TRBV7-9 and TRBJ2-7; D gene unclear. Germline lookup yields CDR1 SEHNR and CDR2 FQNEAQ (reference sequence). V lost 1 base, J lost 0 bases, and 16 bases lay in between. The length of the CDR3 is 17 residues. Here the CDR3 DNA reads TGTGCCAGCAGCTTAGGTCTTGAAGGTTCCAGCTCCTACGAGCAGTACTTC. Amino acids: CASSLGLEGSSSYEQYF.

The V call is TRBV11-2, the J call TRBJ2-1; TRBD2 aligns across 8 bases. This CDR3 has 16 residues. CDR1 SGHAT and CDR2 FQNNGV come from the germline V gene. The J segment lost 3 bases and the V segment lost 1 base, leaving 5 bases of the junction unmatched. In nucleotides, the CDR3 is TGTGCCAGCAGCTTAGCGGGAGGGCCCTTCTACAATGAGCAGTTCTTC. Translating gives CASSLAGGPFYNEQFF. Filled out from reference TRBV11-2 and TRBJ2-1, the complete variable domain reads EAGVAQSPRYKIIEKRQSVAFWCNPISGHATLYWYQQILGQGPKLLIQFQNNGVVDDSQLPKDRFSAERLKGVDSTLKIQPAKLEDSAVYLCASSLAGGPFYNEQFFGPGTRLTVL.

The V call is TRBV30, the J call TRBJ1-2, with 8 bases fitting TRBD1. Germline V lookup: CDR1 GTSNPN, CDR2 SVGIG (reference sequence). Unmatched junction bases numbered 3, after V lost 0 bases and J lost 6 bases. This CDR3 region has 13 residues. The CDR3 sequence: CAWSVQGGHGYTF. In DNA form, the CDR3 reads TGTGCCTGGAGTGTACAGGGGGGACATGGCTACACCTTC.

This chain uses TRBV6-5 with TRBJ2-7; D is possibly TRBD1 or TRBD2 (6 bases each). With 7 bases removed from V and 2 bases from J, the gap between germline ends came to 9 bases. Germline-derived CDR1 and CDR2 are MNHEY and SVGAGI. The CDR3 has 12 residues. The CDR3 is CASTGAAYEQYF. DNA for the CDR3: TGTGCCAGCACGGGGGCTGCCTACGAGCAGTACTTC.